The 5 T cell receptor beta chains in this list originate from one sample, sequenced in a study of T-cell reconstitution after alpha-beta-depleted transplantation in children. Preparing the TCRbeta library involved the use of unique molecular identifiers. TCRdb itself ran the PCR reads through MiXCR, one entry per CDR3 protein. The data show 100,000 or so distinct CDR3 sequences, under 9% seen once. This sample comprised PBMCs, obtained before TCRalphabeta/CD19-depleted stem cell transplant. Source of these receptors: a boy aged 2 to 10 with acute lymphoblastic leukemia, due to receive a stem cell transplant.

This clonotype has only a few counts. The CDR3 nucleotides read TGTGCCAGCAGCTTAGCGCTTAGGGGGGCCCAAGAGACCCAGTACTTC. Encoded protein: CASSLALRGAQETQYF. The V and J genes are TRBV7-8 and TRBJ2-5; D possibly matches TRBD1 or TRBD2 (6 bases each). V dropped 0 bases and J dropped 1 base, with 12 bases sitting between them. Germline CDR1 is SGHVS and CDR2 is FQNEAQ. The CDR3 length is 16 residues.

This clonotype was counted ten times or more. V and J are TRBV5-1 and TRBJ2-1; D is perhaps TRBD1 (6 bases). Per germline, CDR1 SGHRS and CDR2 YFSETQ. The V and J ends lost 0 bases and 0 bases respectively, with 7 bases between them. The length of the CDR3 is 15 residues. In DNA form, the CDR3 reads TGCGCCAGCAGCTTGGAACAGGGCTCCTACAATGAGCAGTTCTTC. Translating it yields CASSLEQGSYNEQFF.

This clonotype was counted ten times or more. V and J are TRBV7-2 and TRBJ2-3; perhaps TRBD1 as D (6 bases). Germline CDR1 and CDR2: SGHTA and FQGNSA. V was pared by 7 bases and J by 2 bases, with 16 bases between. There are 15 residues in the CDR3. The CDR3 protein is CASTGRHRATDTQYF. The DNA for the CDR3 is TGTGCCAGCACCGGAAGGCACAGGGCCACAGATACGCAGTATTTT.

This clonotype occurred many times. The chain carries TRBV28 and TRBJ1-5; possibly TRBD1 for D (5 bases). The CDR3 has 14 amino acids. Germline V gives CDR1 MDHEN, CDR2 SYDVKM. V was cut by 7 bases and J by 1 base, with 11 bases left in between. This CDR3 is CASILWGSNQPQHF. The DNA for the CDR3 is TGTGCCAGCATCCTATGGGGGAGCAATCAGCCCCAGCATTTT.

The V call is TRBV7-8, the J call TRBJ1-2; D perhaps matches TRBD1 (5 bases). V lost 11 bases and J lost 8, with 21 bases in between. Germline V CDR1 and CDR2: SGHVS, FQNEAQ. This CDR3 comprises 13 residues. The CDR3 spells CAGGDRVGRGYTF. The CDR3 nucleotides are TGTGCCGGCGGGGACCGCGTTGGGCGCGGCTACACCTTC. Drawing the rest from reference TRBV7-8 and TRBJ1-2, the complete variable domain is GAGVSQSPRYKVAKRGQDVALRCDPISGHVSLFWYQQALGQGPEFLTYFQNEAQLDKSGLPSDRFFAERPEGSVSTLKIQRTQQEDSAVYLCAGGDRVGRGYTFGSGTRLTVV.